Listed here is a single T cell receptor beta chain. This record belongs to a study of blood T cell repertoires in COVID-19. Germline lookup yields CDR1 SEHNR and CDR2 FQNEAQ (reference sequence). The CDR3 loop spans 18 amino acids. Trimming removed 4 bases from V and 0 bases from J; junction bases left unmatched: 6. Here immunoSEQ multiplex PCR was the method, and the copy in TCRdb shows in-frame clones only, minus some. Of roughly 290,000 clones in the sample, more than 65% were seen once. The clonotype originates from a person aged 65-85 years with COVID-19, enrolled during active disease. This chain links TRBV7-9 with TRBJ2-1; 13 positions agree with TRBD2. Material: peripheral blood. Here the CDR3 reads CASSSTSGRTSSYNEQFF. CDR3 sequence (DNA): TGTGCCAGCAGCTCGACTAGCGGGAGGACCAGCTCCTACAATGAGCAGTTCTTC.